A single T cell receptor beta chain is shown here with its context. Antigen unknown. Time point reported: cycle 4 day 1 (C4D1), after less than 7 weeks of nivolumab. The patients all showed relapse after autologous stem cell transplantation, while their brentuximab vedotin exposure varied. Negative magnetic selection isolated CD4+ T cells from thawed PBMCs. Germline V lookup: CDR1 MNHNS, CDR2 SASEGT. This CDR3 has 14 residues. J lost 4 bases, V lost 7 bases, and 9 bases had no gene match. This record comes from a study of PD-1 blockade in classical Hodgkin lymphoma. Study-wide results and limits: Relapsed/refractory patients reportedly had the lowest baseline TCR diversity, below newly diagnosed patients, who were below healthy donors. Undefined causes, possibly disease activity or prior therapy, underlie the repertoire differences. Nivolumab initiated under 1 year post-ASCT led to patient exclusion. TCR diversity rose significantly by C4D1 in CD4+ but not CD8+ cells.

Profiled with immunoSEQ multiplex PCR; TCRdb holds only in-frame clones, not every one. The sample yields about 17,000 clones, approximately 84% seen once. The starting material was CD4+ T cells from blood, obtained before the fourth cycle of nivolumab. The V call is TRBV6-1, the J call TRBJ1-2; 7 bases line up with TRBD1. This receptor was identified in a human donor with classical Hodgkin lymphoma. CDR3 in amino acids: CASILGQASYGYTF. CDR3 nucleotide sequence: TGTGCCAGCATACTTGGACAGGCATCCTATGGCTACACCTTC.